This T cell receptor (beta chain) was sequenced during a study of neoadjuvant anti-PD-1 for oral cavity cancer. Sequencing was performed with immunoSEQ multiplex PCR; in TCRdb, only in-frame clones are kept and a portion is missing. The sample includes about 68,000 clones, about 85% seen only once; the top ten take 3% to 3.5%. Time point of the sample: after neoadjuvant nivolumab, at surgical resection. J gave up 5 bases and V 5 bases, and 10 bases lay outside the gene matches. Germline CDR1 and CDR2: SGHVS and FNYEAQ. The CDR3 is 15 amino acids. This clone was observed a handful of times. This receptor was obtained from a person between 40 and 85 years old with oral cavity squamous cell carcinoma. The J gene is TRBJ1-1, the V gene TRBV7-6; 8 positions agree with TRBD1. The sample consisted of PBMCs, taken after nivolumab (anti-PD-1) treatment. The CDR3 nucleotides read TGTGCCAGCAGCCTTTTCAGGGGGCGCGGAACTGAAGCTTTCTTT. Protein: CASSLFRGRGTEAFF.